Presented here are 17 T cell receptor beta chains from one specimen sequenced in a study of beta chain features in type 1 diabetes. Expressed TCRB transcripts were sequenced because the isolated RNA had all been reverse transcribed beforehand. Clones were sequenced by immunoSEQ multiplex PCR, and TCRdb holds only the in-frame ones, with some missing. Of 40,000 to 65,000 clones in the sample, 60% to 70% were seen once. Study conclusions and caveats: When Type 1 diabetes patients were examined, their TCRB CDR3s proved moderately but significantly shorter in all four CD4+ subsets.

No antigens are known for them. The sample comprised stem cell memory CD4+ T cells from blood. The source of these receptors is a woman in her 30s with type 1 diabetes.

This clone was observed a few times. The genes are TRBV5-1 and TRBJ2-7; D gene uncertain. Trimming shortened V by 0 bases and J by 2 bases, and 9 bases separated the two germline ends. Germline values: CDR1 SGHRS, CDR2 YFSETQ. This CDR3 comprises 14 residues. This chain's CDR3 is CASSLAADTYEQYF. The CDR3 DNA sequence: TGCGCCAGCAGCTTGGCCGCAGATACCTACGAGCAGTACTTC.

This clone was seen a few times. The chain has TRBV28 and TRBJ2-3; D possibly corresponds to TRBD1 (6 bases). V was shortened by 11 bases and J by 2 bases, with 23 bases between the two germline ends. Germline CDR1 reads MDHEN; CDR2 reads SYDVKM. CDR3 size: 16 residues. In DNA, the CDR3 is TGTGCCTCCTCGGGCCTTAGTAGGGGGAACACAGATACGCAGTATTTT. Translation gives CASSGLSRGNTDTQYF.

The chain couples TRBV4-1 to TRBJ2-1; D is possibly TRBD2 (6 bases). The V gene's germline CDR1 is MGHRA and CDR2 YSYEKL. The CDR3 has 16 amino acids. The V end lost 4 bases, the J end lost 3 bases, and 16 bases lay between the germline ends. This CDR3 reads CASSLTGAAFYNEQFF. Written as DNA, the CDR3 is TGCGCCAGCAGCCTTACGGGAGCGGCCTTCTACAATGAGCAGTTCTTC.

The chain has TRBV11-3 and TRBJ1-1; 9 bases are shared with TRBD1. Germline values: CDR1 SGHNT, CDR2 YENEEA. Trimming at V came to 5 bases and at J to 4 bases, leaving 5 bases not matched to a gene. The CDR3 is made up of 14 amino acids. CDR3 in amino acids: CASSRGQGSTEAFF. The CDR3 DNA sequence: TGTGCCAGCAGCCGGGGACAGGGTAGCACTGAAGCTTTCTTT.

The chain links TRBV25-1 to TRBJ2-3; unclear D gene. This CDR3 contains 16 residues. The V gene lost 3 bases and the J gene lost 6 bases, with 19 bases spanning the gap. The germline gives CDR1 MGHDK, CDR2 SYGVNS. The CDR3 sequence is CASSDTVRLMSDTQYF. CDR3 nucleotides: TGTGCCAGCAGTGATACCGTGAGGCTGATGTCCGATACGCAGTATTTT.

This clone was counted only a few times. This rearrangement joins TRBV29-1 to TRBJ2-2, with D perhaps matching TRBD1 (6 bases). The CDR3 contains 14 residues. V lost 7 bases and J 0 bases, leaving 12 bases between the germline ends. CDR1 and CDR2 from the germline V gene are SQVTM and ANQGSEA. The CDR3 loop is CSAHRDTNTGELFF. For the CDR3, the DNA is TGCAGCGCACACAGGGACACGAACACCGGGGAGCTGTTTTTT.

The CDR3 DNA reads TGTGCCAGCAGTTACTCAACAGCGGGAGGGCCTGGCGAGCAGTACTTC. It yields the protein CASSYSTAGGPGEQYF. The chain recombines TRBV6-6 with TRBJ2-7; 10 nucleotides agree with TRBD2. The germline V gene has CDR1 MNHNY and CDR2 SVGAGI (reference sequence). Losses at the gene ends were 0 bases for V and 6 bases for J; bases not matched to a gene: 8. CDR3 length equals 16 residues.

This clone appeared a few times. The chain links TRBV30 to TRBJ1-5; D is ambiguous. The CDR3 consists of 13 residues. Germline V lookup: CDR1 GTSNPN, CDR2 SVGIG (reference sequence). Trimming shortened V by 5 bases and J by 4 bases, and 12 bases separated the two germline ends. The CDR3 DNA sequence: TGTGCCTGGTGCCACGGGGATAATCAGCCCCAGCATTTT. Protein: CAWCHGDNQPQHF. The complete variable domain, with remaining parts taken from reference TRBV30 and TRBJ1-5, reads SQTIHQWPATLVQPVGSPLSLECTVEGTSNPNLYWYRQAAGRGLQLLFYSVGIGQISSEVPQNLSASRPQDRQFILSSKKLLLSDSGFYLCAWCHGDNQPQHFGDGTRLSIL.

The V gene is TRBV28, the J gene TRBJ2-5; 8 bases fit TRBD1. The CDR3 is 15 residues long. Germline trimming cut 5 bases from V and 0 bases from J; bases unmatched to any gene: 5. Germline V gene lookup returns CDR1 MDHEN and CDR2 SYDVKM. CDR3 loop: CASSGQGSYQETQYF. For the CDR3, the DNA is TGTGCCAGCAGTGGACAGGGATCGTACCAAGAGACCCAGTACTTC.

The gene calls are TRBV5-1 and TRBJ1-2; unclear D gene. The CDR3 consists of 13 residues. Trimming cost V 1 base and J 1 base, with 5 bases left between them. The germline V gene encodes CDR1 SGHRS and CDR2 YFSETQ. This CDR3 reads CASSLSVNYGYTF. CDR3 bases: TGCGCCAGCAGCTTGTCGGTTAACTATGGCTACACCTTC.

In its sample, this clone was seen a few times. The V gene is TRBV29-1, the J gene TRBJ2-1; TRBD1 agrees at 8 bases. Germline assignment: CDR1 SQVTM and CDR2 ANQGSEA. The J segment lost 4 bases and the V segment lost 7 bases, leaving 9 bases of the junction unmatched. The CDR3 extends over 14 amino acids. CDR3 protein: CSAGGDFGYNEQFF. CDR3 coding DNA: TGCAGCGCAGGGGGCGACTTTGGATACAATGAGCAGTTCTTC.

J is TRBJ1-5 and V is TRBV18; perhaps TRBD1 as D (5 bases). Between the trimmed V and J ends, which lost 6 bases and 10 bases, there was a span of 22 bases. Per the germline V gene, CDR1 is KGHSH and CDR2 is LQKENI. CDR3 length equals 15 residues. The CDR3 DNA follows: TGTGCCAGCTCCCCGAATGAGCAGGGCTCCGGTCCCCAGCATTTT. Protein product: CASSPNEQGSGPQHF.

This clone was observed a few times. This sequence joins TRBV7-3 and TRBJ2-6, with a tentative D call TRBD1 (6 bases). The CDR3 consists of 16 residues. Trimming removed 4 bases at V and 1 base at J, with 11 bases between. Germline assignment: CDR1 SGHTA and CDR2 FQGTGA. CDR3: CASSSSDRSGANVLTF. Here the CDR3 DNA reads TGTGCCAGCAGCTCGTCCGACAGGTCTGGGGCCAACGTCCTGACTTTC. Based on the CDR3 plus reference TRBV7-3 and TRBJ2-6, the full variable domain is GAGVSQTPSNKVTEKGKYVELRCDPISGHTALYWYRQSLGQGPEFLIYFQGTGAADDSGLPNDRFFAVRPEGSVSTLKIQRTERGDSAVYLCASSSSDRSGANVLTFGAGSRLTVL.

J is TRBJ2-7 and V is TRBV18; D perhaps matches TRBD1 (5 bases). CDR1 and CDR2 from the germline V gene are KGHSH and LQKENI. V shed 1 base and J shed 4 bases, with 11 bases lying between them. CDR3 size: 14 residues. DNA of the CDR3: TGTGCCAGCTCACCACGACCGACAGAGTACGAGCAGTACTTC. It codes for CASSPRPTEYEQYF. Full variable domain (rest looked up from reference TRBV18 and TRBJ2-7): NAGVMQNPRHLVRRRGQEARLRCSPMKGHSHVYWYRQLPEEGLKFMVYLQKENIIDESGMPKERFSAEFPKEGPSILRIQQVVRGDSAAYFCASSPRPTEYEQYFGPGTRLTVT.

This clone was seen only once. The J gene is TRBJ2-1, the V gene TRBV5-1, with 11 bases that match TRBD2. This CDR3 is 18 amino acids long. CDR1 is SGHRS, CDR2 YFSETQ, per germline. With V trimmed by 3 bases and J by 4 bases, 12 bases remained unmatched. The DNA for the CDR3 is TGCGCCAGCAGCTCATTAGCGGGAGGGCCTGGTTCGTACAATGAGCAGTTCTTC. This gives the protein CASSSLAGGPGSYNEQFF. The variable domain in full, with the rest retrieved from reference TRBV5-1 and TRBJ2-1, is KAGVTQTPRYLIKTRGQQVTLSCSPISGHRSVSWYQQTPGQGLQFLFEYFSETQRNKGNFPGRFSGRQFSNSRSEMNVSTLELGDSALYLCASSSLAGGPGSYNEQFFGPGTRLTVL.

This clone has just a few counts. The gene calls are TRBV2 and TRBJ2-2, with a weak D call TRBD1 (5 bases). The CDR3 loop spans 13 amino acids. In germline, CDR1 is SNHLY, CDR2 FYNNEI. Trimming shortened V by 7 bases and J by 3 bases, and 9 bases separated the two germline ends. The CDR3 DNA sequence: TGTGCCAGCACATCAGGGTACACCGGGGAGCTGTTTTTT. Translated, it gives CASTSGYTGELFF.

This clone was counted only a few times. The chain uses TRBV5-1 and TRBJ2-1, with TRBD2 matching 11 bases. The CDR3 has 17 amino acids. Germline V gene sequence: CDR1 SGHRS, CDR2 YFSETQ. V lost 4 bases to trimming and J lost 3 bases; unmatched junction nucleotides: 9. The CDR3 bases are TGCGCCAGCAGCCTTGACTCGACTAGCGGGATCTACAATGAGCAGTTCTTC. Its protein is CASSLDSTSGIYNEQFF.